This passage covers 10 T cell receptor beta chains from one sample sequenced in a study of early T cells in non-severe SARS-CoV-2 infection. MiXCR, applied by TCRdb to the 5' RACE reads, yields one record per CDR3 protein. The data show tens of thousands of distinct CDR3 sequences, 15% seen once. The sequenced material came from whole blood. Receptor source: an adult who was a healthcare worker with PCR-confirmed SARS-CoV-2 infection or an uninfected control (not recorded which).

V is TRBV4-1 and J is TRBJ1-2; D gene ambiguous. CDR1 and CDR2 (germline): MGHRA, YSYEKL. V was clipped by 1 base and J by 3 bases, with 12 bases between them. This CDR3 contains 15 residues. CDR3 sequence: CASSQGPSLHYGYTF. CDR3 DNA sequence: TGCGCCAGCAGCCAAGGTCCCTCTTTGCACTATGGCTACACCTTC.

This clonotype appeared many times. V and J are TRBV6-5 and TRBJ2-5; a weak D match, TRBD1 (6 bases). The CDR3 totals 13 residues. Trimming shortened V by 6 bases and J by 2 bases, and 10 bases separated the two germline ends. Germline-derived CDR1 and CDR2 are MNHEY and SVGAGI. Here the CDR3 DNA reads TGTGCCAGCAGCAGGACAGTACAAGAGACCCAGTACTTC. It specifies CASSRTVQETQYF.

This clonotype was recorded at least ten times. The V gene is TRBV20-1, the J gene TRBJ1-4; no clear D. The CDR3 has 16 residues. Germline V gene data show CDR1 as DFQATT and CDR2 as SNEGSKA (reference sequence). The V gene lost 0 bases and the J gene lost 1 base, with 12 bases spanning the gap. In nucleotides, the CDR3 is TGCAGTGCTAGAGACGCCAAACAAATAACTAATGAAAAACTGTTTTTT. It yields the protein CSARDAKQITNEKLFF.

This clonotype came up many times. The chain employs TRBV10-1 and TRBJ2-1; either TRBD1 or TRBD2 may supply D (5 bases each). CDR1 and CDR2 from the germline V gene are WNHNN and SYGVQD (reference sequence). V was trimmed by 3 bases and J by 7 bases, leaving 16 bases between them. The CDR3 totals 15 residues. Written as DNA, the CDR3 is TGCGCCAGCAGTGACTGGGCGCCTTGGGGGAATGAGCAGTTCTTC. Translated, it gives CASSDWAPWGNEQFF.

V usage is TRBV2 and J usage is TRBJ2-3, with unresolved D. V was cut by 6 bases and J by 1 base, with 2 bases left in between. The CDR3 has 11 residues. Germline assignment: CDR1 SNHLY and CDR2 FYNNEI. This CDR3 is CASRGTDTQYF. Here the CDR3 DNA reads TGTGCCAGCAGGGGCACAGATACGCAGTATTTT.

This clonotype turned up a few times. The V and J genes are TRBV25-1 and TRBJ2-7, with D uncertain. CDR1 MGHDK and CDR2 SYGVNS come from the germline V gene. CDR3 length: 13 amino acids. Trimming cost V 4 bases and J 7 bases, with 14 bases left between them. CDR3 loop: CASSGPTSKEQYF. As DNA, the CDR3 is TGTGCCAGCAGTGGCCCCACCAGTAAAGAGCAGTACTTC.

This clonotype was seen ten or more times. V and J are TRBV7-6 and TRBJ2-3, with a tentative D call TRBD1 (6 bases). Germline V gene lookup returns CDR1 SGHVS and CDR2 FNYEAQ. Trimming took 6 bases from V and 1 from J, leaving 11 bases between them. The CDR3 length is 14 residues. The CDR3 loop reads CASSLSGGTDTQYF. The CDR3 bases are TGTGCCAGCAGTCTCTCAGGGGGCACAGATACGCAGTATTTT.

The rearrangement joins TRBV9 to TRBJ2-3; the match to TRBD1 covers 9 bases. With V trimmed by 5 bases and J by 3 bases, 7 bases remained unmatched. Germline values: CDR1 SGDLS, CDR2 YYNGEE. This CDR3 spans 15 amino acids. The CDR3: CASRPTGGRTDTQYF. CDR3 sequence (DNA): TGTGCCAGCAGACCTACAGGGGGCAGAACAGATACGCAGTATTTT.

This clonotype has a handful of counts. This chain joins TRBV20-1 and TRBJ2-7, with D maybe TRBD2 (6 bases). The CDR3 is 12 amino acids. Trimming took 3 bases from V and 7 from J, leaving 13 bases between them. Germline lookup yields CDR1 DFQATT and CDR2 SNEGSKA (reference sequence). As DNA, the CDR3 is TGCAGTGCTAGGGAAGGACGGGGGGAGCAGTACTTC. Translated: CSAREGRGEQYF.

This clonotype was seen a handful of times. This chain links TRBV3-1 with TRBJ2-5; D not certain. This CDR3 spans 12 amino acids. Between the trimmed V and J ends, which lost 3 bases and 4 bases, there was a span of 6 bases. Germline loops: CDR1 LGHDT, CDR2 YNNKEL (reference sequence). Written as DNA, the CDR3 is TGTGCCAGCAGCCAGAATGCAGAGACCCAGTACTTC. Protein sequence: CASSQNAETQYF.